Each of the 3 T cell receptor beta chains below was sequenced from the same sample in a study of control samples from healthy donors and cancer patients. The method was immunoSEQ multiplex PCR; TCRdb's version includes in-frame clones alone and lacks a portion of them. Of around 200,000 clones detected, roughly nine tenths appear once; the ten largest clones hold around 1.5%. The sequenced sample was blood. The receptors were gathered from a woman aged 25 to 39 in good health.

This chain uses TRBV11-1 with TRBJ1-1, with 7 positions matching TRBD1. Trimming cost V 5 bases and J 0 bases; bases outside gene matches: 3. The germline gives CDR1 SGHAT, CDR2 FQDESV (reference sequence). The CDR3 sequence is 14 residues long. In nucleotides, the CDR3 is TGTGCCAGCAGCAGACAGGGCATGAACACTGAAGCTTTCTTT. It specifies CASSRQGMNTEAFF.

The V gene is TRBV2, the J gene TRBJ1-2, with 7 bases lining up with TRBD1. This CDR3 has 14 amino acids. The germline gives CDR1 SNHLY, CDR2 FYNNEI. V shed 4 bases, J shed 6 bases, and the junction held 8 bases outside the gene matches. CDR3 protein: CASSAGTVLDGYTF. In DNA, the CDR3 is TGTGCCAGCAGTGCCGGGACAGTCCTAGATGGCTACACCTTC.

This chain links TRBV19 with TRBJ1-2, with a possible D match to TRBD1 (5 bases). The CDR3 is made up of 13 amino acids. Germline V lookup: CDR1 LNHDA, CDR2 SQIVND (reference sequence). The V gene lost 5 bases and the J gene lost 3 bases, with 10 bases spanning the gap. The CDR3 DNA follows: TGTGCCAGTAGTTCAGGGTACTACTATGGCTACACCTTC. Translating gives CASSSGYYYGYTF. Variable domain in full (rest from reference TRBV19 and TRBJ1-2): DGGITQSPKYLFRKEGQNVTLSCEQNLNHDAMYWYRQDPGQGLRLIYYSQIVNDFQKGDIAEGYSVSREKKESFPLTVTSAQKNPTAFYLCASSSGYYYGYTFGSGTRLTVV.